Presented here are 2 T cell receptor beta chains from one specimen sequenced in a study of CD8 T cells in ankylosing spondylitis. TCRdb processed the 5' RACE reads anew with MiXCR; each CDR3 protein has one entry. Counted here are about 300,000 distinct CDR3 sequences, roughly 20% occurring once; the ten biggest clones make up about 3.7%. The sample taken for sequencing was blood, either unsorted or a sorted T cell fraction (not recorded which). The receptors come from a female donor with ankylosing spondylitis or in good health (not recorded which).

V gene TRBV5-1 combines with J gene TRBJ2-5; D possibly corresponds to TRBD2 (5 bases). V lost 6 bases, J lost 2 bases, and 11 bases lay in between. This CDR3 spans 13 amino acids. Germline V gene lookup returns CDR1 SGHRS and CDR2 YFSETQ. Here the CDR3 DNA reads TGCGCCAGCAACCTGGGCGGGCAAGAGACCCAGTACTTC. Translating gives CASNLGGQETQYF.

V gene TRBV29-1 combines with J gene TRBJ2-7; D might be TRBD1 (6 bases). This CDR3 is 11 amino acids long. V gave up 6 bases and J gave up 1 base, with 7 bases separating them. Germline CDR1 SQVTM, CDR2 ANQGSEA. The CDR3 is CSVGQSYEQYF. The CDR3 DNA is TGCAGCGTAGGACAGTCCTACGAGCAGTACTTC.